The source of this T cell receptor beta chain is a study of regulatory T cells in long-lasting Graves disease. Investigators prepared the TCR beta libraries by applying iRepertoire HTBI primers and Arm-PCR of CDR3 regions. TCRdb reprocessed the multiplex PCR reads via MiXCR and lists one record per CDR3 protein. Counted here are 500,000 or so distinct CDR3 sequences, roughly 16% occurring once; the ten biggest clones make up approximately 25%. Time point meaning: newly diagnosed GD, antithyroid drugs for less than 3 months. The TCR library was made from RNA extracted from PBMCs. The same data also went into a second study, on T cells in Graves' hyperthyroidism and ophthalmopathy. This second study notes: Ophthalmopathy was predicted by the model a median of approximately 6.6 months ahead of onset.

The sequencing used peripheral blood mononuclear cells (PBMCs), collected at new diagnosis, from a patient treated with antithyroid drugs. The sequence came from a woman aged 35-60 years with Graves disease.

The DNA of the CDR3 is TGCAGTGCTAGAGGGAGCGGGGGGCCTGTCACAGATACGCAGTATTTT. Translation gives CSARGSGGPVTDTQYF. V gene TRBV20-1 combines with J gene TRBJ2-3; 9 bases fit TRBD2. The CDR3 is 16 amino acids. Germline-derived CDR1 and CDR2 are DFQATT and SNEGSKA (reference sequence). The V segment lost 1 base and the J segment 2 bases; nucleotides outside the gene matches: 7.